The 11 T cell receptor beta chains below were found in one sample sequenced in a study of control samples from healthy donors and cancer patients. Using immunoSEQ multiplex PCR, the repertoire was profiled, and TCRdb retains in-frame clones only, with some absent. The sample lists some 200,000 clones, roughly nine tenths occurring once. The source material was blood. The source is a young woman in good health.

The chain carries TRBV19 and TRBJ1-1; D is perhaps TRBD1 (5 bases). From germline, CDR1 is LNHDA and CDR2 SQIVND (reference sequence). V was clipped by 6 bases and J by 5 bases, with 10 bases between them. The CDR3 totals 12 residues. The CDR3: CASRHRQTEAFF. CDR3 sequence (DNA): TGTGCCAGTAGGCACAGACAGACTGAAGCTTTCTTT.

The V call is TRBV19, the J call TRBJ1-2; 8 positions agree with TRBD1. After removal of 6 bases from V and 2 bases from J, the junction contained 8 bases not matched to a gene. The CDR3 sequence is 15 residues long. In germline, CDR1 is LNHDA, CDR2 SQIVND (reference sequence). The chain's CDR3 is CASSPPTGENYGYTF. DNA of the CDR3: TGTGCCAGTAGCCCACCGACAGGGGAGAACTATGGCTACACCTTC.

The chain links TRBV2 to TRBJ1-1, with D unresolved. Between the trimmed V and J ends, which lost 3 bases and 2 bases, there was a span of 7 bases. From germline, CDR1 is SNHLY and CDR2 FYNNEI. The CDR3 extends over 13 amino acids. The CDR3 here is CASSDNGNTEAFF. The CDR3 coding sequence is TGTGCCAGCAGTGACAATGGAAACACTGAAGCTTTCTTT.

J is TRBJ2-7 and V is TRBV19, with D uncertain. CDR1 and CDR2 (germline): LNHDA, SQIVND (reference sequence). Trimming removed 3 bases from V and 2 bases from J, with 11 bases in between. This CDR3 is built from 14 residues. The CDR3, as DNA: TGTGCCAGTAGTATCGGGCGATTCCCCTACGAGCAGTACTTC. Translating it yields CASSIGRFPYEQYF.

DNA of the CDR3: TGTGCCAGCAGCAAAGGGGGAAACTCCTACGAGCAGTACTTC. Residues: CASSKGGNSYEQYF. V gene TRBV21-1 combines with J gene TRBJ2-7. TRBV21-1 is a pseudogene locus. This CDR3 is 14 amino acids long.

The rearrangement joins TRBV6-1 to TRBJ2-2; TRBD1 matches 7 bases. This CDR3 has 16 amino acids. Germline trimming cut 0 bases from V and 1 base from J; bases unmatched to any gene: 2. Per the germline V gene, CDR1 is MNHNS and CDR2 is SASEGT. CDR3 sequence reads: CASSEARTGNTGELFF. CDR3 bases: TGTGCCAGCAGTGAAGCGAGGACAGGGAACACCGGGGAGCTGTTTTTT.

The sample holds one count of this clone. The junction differs from germline at one of its ends, possibly a read error. This sequence joins TRBV7-7 and TRBJ2-1, with 9 bases identical to TRBD1. The CDR3 is 15 amino acids. Germline-derived CDR1 and CDR2 are SSHAT and FNYEAQ (reference sequence). The CDR3 reads CASSYGTGQYNEQFF. CDR3 coding DNA: TGTGCTAGCAGCTACGGGACAGGGCAGTACAATGAGCAGTTCTTC.

The rearrangement links TRBV10-3 to TRBJ1-1; tentatively, D is TRBD1 (6 bases). This CDR3 is 12 amino acids long. Trimming took 3 bases from V and 8 from J, leaving 10 bases between them. The germline V gene encodes CDR1 ENHRY and CDR2 SYGVKD. CDR3 DNA: TGTGCCATCAGTGAAGGGACAACAGAAGCTTTCTTT. Residues: CAISEGTTEAFF.

The chain links TRBV5-1 to TRBJ2-5, with D possibly matching TRBD2 (6 bases). The CDR3 is 13 amino acids. CDR1 is SGHRS and CDR2 is YFSETQ in the germline V gene. V lost 2 bases, J lost 4 bases, and 9 bases lay in between. In nucleotides, the CDR3 is TGCGCCAGCAGCTTCGGGAGTGTAGAGACCCAGTACTTC. Translating it yields CASSFGSVETQYF.

The V and J genes are TRBV30 and TRBJ2-2; possibly TRBD2 for D (5 bases). This CDR3 comprises 14 residues. Looked up from germline, CDR1 is GTSNPN and CDR2 is SVGIG (reference sequence). V was shortened by 3 bases and J by 0 bases, with 8 bases between the two germline ends. The DNA for the CDR3 is TGTGCCTGGAGCACGGGGACGAACACCGGGGAGCTGTTTTTT. Its translation is CAWSTGTNTGELFF.

This chain uses TRBV21-1 with TRBJ1-2; no DNA check was done on the table's D call, TRBD1. TRBV21-1 is an annotated pseudogene. This CDR3 has 16 amino acids. In DNA form, the CDR3 reads TGTGCCAGCAGCAAGGTAGTGACAGGGGGCGAAAGAGGCTACACCTTC. Translated, it gives CASSKVVTGGERGYTF.